The T cell receptor beta chain under discussion was sequenced for a study of cytomegalovirus exposure and HLA in healthy donors. Researchers ran the PCR with 60 Vbeta and 13 Jbeta primers. Sequencing was performed with immunoSEQ multiplex PCR; in TCRdb, only in-frame clones are kept and a portion is missing. The sample's table shows some 53,000 clones. The sample comprised PBMCs. The clonotype was recovered from a woman aged 60-75 years in good health and CMV-seropositive.

The CDR3 coding sequence is TGCGCCAGCAGCACCGGACAGGGGGCTAACGAGCAGTACTTC. This codes for CASSTGQGANEQYF. The J gene is TRBJ2-7, the V gene TRBV5-1; TRBD1 aligns across 11 bases. This CDR3 has 14 residues. CDR1 and CDR2 from the germline V gene are SGHRS and YFSETQ. Germline trimming cut 4 bases from V and 5 bases from J; bases unmatched to any gene: 5.